The rows below give T cell receptor beta chains drawn from one sample of a study of T cell responses to AZD1222 COVID-19 vaccine. Clones were read by immunoSEQ multiplex PCR, and TCRdb kept only the in-frame ones, dropping some. The repertoire holds tens of thousands of clones, with roughly 92% as singletons. Sequencing used peripheral blood, obtained on day 0 of AZD1222 vaccination. These receptors all come from an adult in good health. The CDR3 runs from the conserved cysteine through the conserved F or W. A D gene is named only where the DNA matches it firmly. Size is omitted from some rows. Given values are once, few, many or a class for expanded clones.

CDR3aa: CASSSPQGGNTEAFF
CDR3nt: TGTGCCAGCAGCTCACCCCAGGGGGGGAACACTGAAGCTTTCTTT
abundance: .
v_gene: TRBV5-4
d_gene: TRBD1
j_gene: TRBJ1-1

CDR3aa: CASIRTGVNTGELFF
CDR3nt: TGTGCCAGTATCCGGACAGGGGTGAACACCGGGGAGCTGTTTTTT
abundance: .
v_gene: TRBV19
d_gene: TRBD1
j_gene: TRBJ2-2

CDR3aa: CASSPDLLGKETQYF
CDR3nt: TGTGCCAGCAGCCCGGACTTGTTGGGGAAAGAGACCCAGTACTTC
abundance: .
v_gene: TRBV5-8
d_gene: .
j_gene: TRBJ2-5

CDR3aa: CASSDLMGGHQTQYF
CDR3nt: TGTGCCAGCAGCGATCTTATGGGGGGGCATCAGACCCAGTACTTC
abundance: .
v_gene: TRBV11-2
d_gene: .
j_gene: TRBJ2-5

CDR3aa: CASSSRTGSSYEQYF
CDR3nt: TGTGCCAGCAGTTCCCGGACAGGGAGCTCCTACGAGCAGTACTTC
abundance: .
v_gene: TRBV27
d_gene: TRBD1
j_gene: TRBJ2-7

CDR3aa: CASSTRLAGYTGELFF
CDR3nt: TGTGCCAGCAGCACAAGACTAGCGGGGTACACCGGGGAGCTGTTTTTT
abundance: .
v_gene: TRBV13
d_gene: TRBD2
j_gene: TRBJ2-2

CDR3aa: CASSQDQQAKDTQYF
CDR3nt: TGCGCCAGCAGCCAAGATCAACAGGCGAAAGATACGCAGTATTTT
abundance: .
v_gene: TRBV4-3
d_gene: .
j_gene: TRBJ2-3

CDR3aa: CASSGPGGYGYTF
CDR3nt: TGTGCCAGTAGTGGTCCCGGGGGCTATGGCTACACCTTC
abundance: once
v_gene: TRBV19
d_gene: .
j_gene: TRBJ1-2

CDR3aa: CASSYSATASSYEQYF
CDR3nt: TGTGCCAGCAGTTACTCTGCGACAGCTTCCTCCTACGAGCAGTACTTC
abundance: .
v_gene: TRBV6-6
d_gene: .
j_gene: TRBJ2-7

CDR3aa: CASSMLEGTSAFF
CDR3nt: TGTGCCAGTAGTATGTTGGAGGGGACTAGTGCTTTCTTT
abundance: .
v_gene: TRBV19
d_gene: .
j_gene: TRBJ1-1

CDR3aa: CASSDKGLAGSSYEQYF
CDR3nt: TGCGCCAGCAGTGACAAGGGACTAGCGGGTTCCTCCTACGAGCAGTACTTC
abundance: .
v_gene: TRBV10-2
d_gene: TRBD2
j_gene: TRBJ2-7